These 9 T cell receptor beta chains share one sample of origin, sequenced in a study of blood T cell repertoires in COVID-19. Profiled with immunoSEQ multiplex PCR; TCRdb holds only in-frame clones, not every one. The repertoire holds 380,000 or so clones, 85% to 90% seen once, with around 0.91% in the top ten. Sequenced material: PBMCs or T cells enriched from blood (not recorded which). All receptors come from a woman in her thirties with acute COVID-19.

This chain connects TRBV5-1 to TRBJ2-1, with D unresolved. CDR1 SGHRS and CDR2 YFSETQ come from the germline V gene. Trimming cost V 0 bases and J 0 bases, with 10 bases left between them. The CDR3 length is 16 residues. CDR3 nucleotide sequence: TGCGCCAGCAGCTTGGCGGGTAGAGGCTCCTACAATGAGCAGTTCTTC. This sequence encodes CASSLAGRGSYNEQFF.

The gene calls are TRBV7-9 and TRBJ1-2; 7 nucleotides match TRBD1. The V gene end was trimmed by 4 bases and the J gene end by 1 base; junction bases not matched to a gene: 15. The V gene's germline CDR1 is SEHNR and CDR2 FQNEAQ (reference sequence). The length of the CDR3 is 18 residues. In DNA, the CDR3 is TGTGCCAGCAGCTCGAAGACAGGGTCCGCCGCATTTAACTATGGCTACACCTTC. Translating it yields CASSSKTGSAAFNYGYTF.

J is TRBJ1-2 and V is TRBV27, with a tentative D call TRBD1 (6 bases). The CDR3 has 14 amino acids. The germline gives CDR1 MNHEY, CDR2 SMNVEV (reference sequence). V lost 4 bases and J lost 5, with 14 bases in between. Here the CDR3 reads CASSSGGQLYGYTF. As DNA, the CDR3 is TGTGCCAGCAGTTCGGGCGGACAGCTGTATGGCTACACCTTC.

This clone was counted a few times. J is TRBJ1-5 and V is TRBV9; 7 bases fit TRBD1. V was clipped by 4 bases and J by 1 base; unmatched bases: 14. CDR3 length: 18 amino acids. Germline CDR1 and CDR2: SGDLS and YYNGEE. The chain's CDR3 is CASSPGGQAKPSNQPQHF. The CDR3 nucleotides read TGTGCCAGCAGCCCCGGAGGACAGGCCAAACCAAGCAATCAGCCCCAGCATTTT.

CDR3 amino acids: CSVVGLNEKLFF. The CDR3 DNA follows: TGCAGCGTTGTGGGCCTCAATGAAAAACTGTTTTTT. J is TRBJ1-4 and V is TRBV29-1; unclear D gene. This CDR3 spans 12 amino acids. The V end lost 4 bases, the J end lost 5 bases, and 8 bases lay between the germline ends. CDR1 is SQVTM, CDR2 ANQGSEA, per germline.

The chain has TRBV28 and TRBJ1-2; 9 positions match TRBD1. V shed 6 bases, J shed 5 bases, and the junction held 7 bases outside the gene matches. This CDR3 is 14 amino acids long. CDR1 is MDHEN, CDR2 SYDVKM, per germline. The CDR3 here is CASRRPGQGYGYTF. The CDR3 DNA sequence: TGTGCCAGCAGGCGACCGGGACAGGGATATGGCTACACCTTC.

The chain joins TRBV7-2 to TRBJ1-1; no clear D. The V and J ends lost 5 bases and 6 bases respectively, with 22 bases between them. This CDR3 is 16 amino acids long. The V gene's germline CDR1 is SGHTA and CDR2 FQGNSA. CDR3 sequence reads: CASSPHGSGLKAEAFF. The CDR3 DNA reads TGTGCCAGCAGCCCCCACGGGAGCGGGTTGAAGGCTGAAGCTTTCTTT.

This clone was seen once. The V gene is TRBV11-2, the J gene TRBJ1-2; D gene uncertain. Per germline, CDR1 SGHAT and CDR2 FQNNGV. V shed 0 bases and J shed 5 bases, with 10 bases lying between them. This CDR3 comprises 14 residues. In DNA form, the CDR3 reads TGTGCCAGCAGCTTAGATCCGAGGGATTATGGCTACACCTTC. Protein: CASSLDPRDYGYTF.

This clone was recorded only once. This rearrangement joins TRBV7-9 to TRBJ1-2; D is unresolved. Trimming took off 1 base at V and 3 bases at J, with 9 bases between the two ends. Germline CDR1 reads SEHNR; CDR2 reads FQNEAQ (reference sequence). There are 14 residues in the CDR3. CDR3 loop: CASSLDPGYYGYTF. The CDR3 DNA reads TGTGCCAGCAGCTTAGATCCGGGATACTATGGCTACACCTTC.